This TCR beta chain was identified in a study of CXCR3-negative and CXCR3-positive naive CD8 T cells. Study-wide findings and caveats: Relative to memory CD8+ cells, whose diversity was much lower, both naive subsets had comparably high diversity. TRB CDR3 hydrophobicity was greater in CXCR3-positive naive cells than in CXCR3-negative naive cells.

Points on this clonotype: Its target is unknown.

Libraries were UMI-labeled 5' RACE TRB cDNA. TCRdb re-called the 5' RACE reads; one entry per CDR3 protein, DNA not given. The sample table sets out roughly 140,000 distinct CDR3 sequences. This CDR3 is 12 amino acids long. Germline CDR1 is SGDLS and CDR2 is YYNGEE. Subsets of CD8+ T cells were each sorted in triplicate at roughly 300,000 cells apiece. The chain links TRBV9 to TRBJ1-2; TCRdb's D call, TRBD1, is unchecked because there is no DNA. Sequencing was carried out using naive CXCR3+ CD8+ T cells from blood. Sample subset: CD45RO-CCR7+CD27+CD95- naive CD8+ T cells expressing CXCR3 (TNR3+). This TCR came from a human donor in good health. Some clones in this sample may be carry-over from other donors' samples. The CDR3: CASSGTGFGYTF.